This T cell receptor (beta chain) was identified in a study of CD8 T cells in ankylosing spondylitis (dated by TCRdb to between 2016 and 2019). Looking at the study overall: To find TCR variants linked to disease, the study profiled T cell receptor beta repertoires in ankylosing spondylitis patients and healthy donors. Samples of peripheral blood were taken, and for ankylosing spondylitis patients, synovial fluid was collected as well. The full study cohort was made up of approximately 27 ankylosing spondylitis patients and 108 healthy donors. Study-level results and caveats: A TCR beta motif made up of several highly homologous amino acid variants appeared to be characteristic of blood from ankylosing spondylitis patients. Some motif variants were previously reported in synovial fluid and blood of reactive arthritis patients, suggesting common disease-initiation mechanisms. The disease-linked clones were reported as significantly enriched in matched synovial fluid samples from ankylosing spondylitis patients. In peripheral blood, the disease-linked clones were found at relatively low frequencies and had a CD8+ phenotype.

Trimmed from V: 3 bases; trimmed from J: 7 bases; junction bases lacking a gene match: 15. The CDR3, from cysteine to phenylalanine, totals 16 residues. Only CDR3 DNA is held: 48 bases, read in frame from base 1. According to the germline V gene (reference sequence), CDR1 reads DFQATT and CDR2 reads SNEGSKA. This clonotype occurred a few times. Its antigen is not yet known. No much larger clonotype is one base removed from it; base qualities were not supplied. Sequenced using an Illumina MiSeq. Quantitative 5'-RACE with molecular barcodes was used to prepare TCR beta libraries. The source study handled its data this way. A new computational method, built on a probabilistic model of VDJ rearrangement, was used to identify disease-linked TCR variants. TCRdb handled the public reads itself, with Q25 trimming in fastp and clone calling in MiXCR, and kept productive beta chains. Each record represents a unique CDR3 protein, reported with the most common genes and DNA among its rows. TCRdb, not the authors, supplied the V and J calls. This sample holds roughly 36,000 distinct CDR3 sequences; 13% to 15% were observed only once. Clones ranked in the top ten supply more than 30% of the sample.

The chain is encoded by TRBV20-1 joined to TRBJ2-1, with 7 central nucleotides matching TRBD2. The sequence came from a male donor with ankylosing spondylitis or in good health (not recorded which). The sequenced sample was blood. The DNA sequence is as follows: TGCAGTGCTAGTCCCCTAGGGCGGGAGTCAATGAATGAGCAGTTCTTC. Its protein is CSASPLGRESMNEQFF.